This record looks at one TCR beta chain sequence and its context. The antigen is unknown. This sample stems from a study of graft-versus-host responses after intestinal transplantation. About the study: Anti-thymocyte globulin was used for induction in all recipients, who then took tacrolimus and steroids for approximately three years. Overall study results and limits: High graft-versus-host to host-versus-graft T cell clonal ratios marked allografts of patients with graft-donor macrochimerism. Marrow from the recipient contained GvH clones, some of which had appeared first in ileum or blood. The highest levels of circulating GvH clones went along with early declines in HvG clones after transplant.

Only in-frame clones appear in the TCRdb table, and some are missing; sequencing was by immunoSEQ multiplex PCR. The sample includes 43,000 or so clones, around 96% seen only once; the top ten take 1.5% to 2%. Germline values: CDR1 MDHEN, CDR2 SYDVKM. With V trimmed by 2 bases and J by 3 bases, 4 bases remained unmatched. This CDR3 spans 17 amino acids. The clonotype originates from a human patient who received an intestinal transplant, so some T cells may come from the graft donor. The input for sequencing was PBMCs, taken more than 310 days after intestinal transplant. The chain has TRBV28 and TRBJ2-1, with 13 nucleotides matching TRBD2. For the CDR3, the DNA is TGTGCCAGCAGTTTACAGGGACTAGCGGGAAACTACAATGAGCAGTTCTTC. As protein: CASSLQGLAGNYNEQFF. The full variable domain, in which reference TRBV28 and TRBJ2-1 provide the parts outside the CDR3, is DVKVTQSSRYLVKRTGEKVFLECVQDMDHENMFWYRQDPGLGLRLIYFSYDVKMKEKGDIPEGYSVSREKKERFSLILESASTNQTSMYLCASSLQGLAGNYNEQFFGPGTRLTVL.